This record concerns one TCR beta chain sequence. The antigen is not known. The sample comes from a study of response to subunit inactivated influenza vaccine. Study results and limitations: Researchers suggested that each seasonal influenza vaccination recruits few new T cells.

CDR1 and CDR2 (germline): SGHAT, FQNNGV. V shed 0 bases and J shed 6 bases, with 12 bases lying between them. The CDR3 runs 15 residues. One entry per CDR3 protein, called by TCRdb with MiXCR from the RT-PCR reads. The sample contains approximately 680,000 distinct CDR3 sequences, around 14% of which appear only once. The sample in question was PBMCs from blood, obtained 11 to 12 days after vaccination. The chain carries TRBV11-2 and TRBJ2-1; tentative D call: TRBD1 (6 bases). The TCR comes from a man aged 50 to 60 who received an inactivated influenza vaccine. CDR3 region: CASSLDWTDSNEQFF. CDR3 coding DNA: TGTGCCAGCAGCTTAGATTGGACAGACTCCAATGAGCAGTTCTTC.